What follows are 31 T cell receptor beta chains derived from one specimen sequenced in a study of OX40 agonist ivuxolimab in advanced cancers. Measured with immunoSEQ multiplex PCR; TCRdb has only the in-frame clones, and not every one. The table records 100,000 or so clones, around nine tenths of them present only once. The input for sequencing was CD4+ or CD8+ T cells sorted from blood, taken in a trial of the OX40 agonist ivuxolimab. Source of these receptors: an adult with an advanced solid tumor such as melanoma, head and neck, liver or kidney cancer.

This clone was counted a few times. The chain joins TRBV2 to TRBJ1-2; no definite D call. Between the trimmed V and J ends, which lost 2 bases and 8 bases, there was a span of 9 bases. The V gene's germline CDR1 is SNHLY and CDR2 FYNNEI. The CDR3 is made up of 12 amino acids. CDR3 region: CASSETAWGYTF. The CDR3, as DNA: TGTGCCAGCAGTGAAACTGCGTGGGGCTACACCTTC.

J is TRBJ1-5 and V is TRBV2; D uncertain. Trimming shortened V by 7 bases and J by 0 bases, and 7 bases separated the two germline ends. The CDR3 runs 13 residues. CDR1 is SNHLY, CDR2 FYNNEI, per germline. This CDR3 is CASTLDSNQPQHF. The DNA for the CDR3 is TGTGCCAGCACTCTGGATAGCAATCAGCCCCAGCATTTT.

The V call is TRBV5-1, the J call TRBJ1-4; D is uncertain. V was cut by 5 bases and J by 0 bases, with 8 bases left in between. CDR1 and CDR2 from the germline V gene are SGHRS and YFSETQ. The CDR3 spans 14 residues. CDR3 region: CASRASATNEKLFF. As DNA, the CDR3 is TGCGCCAGCAGGGCAAGTGCAACTAATGAAAAACTGTTTTTT.

The chain has TRBV13 and TRBJ2-1; TRBD2 might be the D (6 bases). This CDR3 contains 20 residues. Germline CDR1 reads PRHDT; CDR2 reads FYEKMQ (reference sequence). V lost 3 bases and J lost 0, with 24 bases in between. CDR3 bases: TGTGCCAGCAGCTTGTATACTAGGCAGCGCGGGAAGAGCTCCTACAATGAGCAGTTCTTC. It yields the protein CASSLYTRQRGKSSYNEQFF.

This chain uses TRBV11-2 with TRBJ1-1; D unclear. V was cut by 0 bases and J by 4 bases, with 0 bases left in between. This CDR3 comprises 11 residues. Per germline, CDR1 SGHAT and CDR2 FQNNGV. The CDR3 coding sequence is TGTGCCAGCAGCTTAGACACTGAAGCTTTCTTT. It translates to CASSLDTEAFF.

The chain uses TRBV11-2 and TRBJ1-1, with D possibly TRBD1 on 5 matching bases. The germline V and J ends were trimmed by 5 bases and 2 bases, with 12 bases remaining between them. This CDR3 has 14 amino acids. Germline assignment: CDR1 SGHAT and CDR2 FQNNGV. The chain's CDR3 is CASSIRQTNTEAFF. In DNA form, the CDR3 reads TGTGCCAGCAGCATAAGACAGACCAACACTGAAGCTTTCTTT.

The chain joins TRBV27 to TRBJ2-7; D not certain. Per germline, CDR1 MNHEY and CDR2 SMNVEV (reference sequence). V lost 3 bases, J lost 0 bases, and 12 bases lay in between. This CDR3 has 15 residues. This CDR3 is CASSFLGGTSYEQYF. The CDR3 region has the DNA TGTGCCAGCAGTTTTCTGGGCGGAACCTCCTACGAGCAGTACTTC.

The chain uses TRBV4-3 and TRBJ2-2, with 13 bases identical to TRBD2. CDR3 length equals 17 residues. CDR1 and CDR2 from the germline V gene are LGHNA and YSLEER. V shed 0 bases and J 13 bases; nucleotides not matched to a gene: 11. The CDR3 region is CASSQDLLAGGPNGLFF. CDR3 DNA sequence: TGCGCCAGCAGCCAAGATCTACTAGCGGGGGGGCCGAACGGGCTGTTTTTT.

The chain uses TRBV4-2 and TRBJ2-3, with 11 bases identical to TRBD2. CDR1 is LGHNA, CDR2 YNFKEQ, per germline. J gave up 0 bases and V 4 bases, and 9 bases lay outside the gene matches. This CDR3 contains 18 residues. The DNA for the CDR3 is TGTGCCAGCAGCCTGGGGCTAGCGGGGGGCGTGAGCACAGATACGCAGTATTTT. Its protein is CASSLGLAGGVSTDTQYF.

The chain couples TRBV10-3 to TRBJ1-6; no clear D gene. V was shortened by 6 bases and J by 8 bases, with 14 bases between the two germline ends. The CDR3 totals 14 residues. Germline CDR1 reads ENHRY; CDR2 reads SYGVKD. In DNA, the CDR3 is TGTGCCATCAGCGCCGCCGCGGCTCATTCACCCCTCCACTTT. Translating it yields CAISAAAAHSPLHF.

The chain joins TRBV23-1 to TRBJ1-3; possibly TRBD1 for D (6 bases). TRBV23-1 is an ORF, and what it does is uncertain. CDR3 length: 19 residues. The V end lost 2 bases, the J end lost 1 base, and 21 bases lay between the germline ends. CDR3 nucleotide sequence: TGCGCCAGCAGTCAAGCACAGCGGGAAGGGACACTATCTGGAAACACCATATATTTT. As protein: CASSQAQREGTLSGNTIYF.

In the case of this clone: The identical CDR3 is also encoded by other nucleotide sequences in the sample. The chain carries TRBV5-4 and TRBJ2-7; no reliable D call. The length of the CDR3 is 13 residues. Germline-derived CDR1 and CDR2 are SGHNT and YYREEE (reference sequence). Deletions cut 0 bases from V and 3 bases from J, with 7 bases between. The CDR3 is CASSLAGSYEQYF. The CDR3 DNA sequence: TGTGCCAGCAGCTTGGCTGGAAGCTACGAGCAGTACTTC.

The chain recombines TRBV19 with TRBJ2-2, with 8 bases matching TRBD1. This CDR3 is 16 amino acids long. Germline V gene sequence: CDR1 LNHDA, CDR2 SQIVND (reference sequence). V dropped 4 bases and J dropped 0; count of bases not matched to a gene: 4. The CDR3 here is CASSTRTGSNTGELFF. DNA for the CDR3: TGTGCCAGTAGTACACGGACAGGGTCGAACACCGGGGAGCTGTTTTTT.

The chain's CDR3 is CASSAYGGTNYEQYF. The CDR3 DNA sequence: TGTGCCAGCAGTGCATACGGGGGCACTAACTACGAGCAGTACTTC. The chain employs TRBV2 and TRBJ2-7; D may match TRBD1 or TRBD2 (6 bases each). The CDR3 spans 15 residues. Germline V lookup: CDR1 SNHLY, CDR2 FYNNEI. Trimming removed 4 bases from V and 3 bases from J, with 16 bases in between.

The chain combines TRBV7-8 with TRBJ2-3; D not certain. Trimming removed 9 bases at V and 2 bases at J, with 12 bases between. Germline CDR1 SGHVS, CDR2 FQNEAQ. This CDR3 comprises 13 residues. The DNA for the CDR3 is TGTGCCAGTACCCCCAGTACCACAGATACGCAGTATTTT. It encodes CASTPSTTDTQYF.

The chain employs TRBV2 and TRBJ1-3; D uncertain. The V gene lost 1 base and the J gene lost 0 bases, with 7 bases spanning the gap. CDR1 is SNHLY and CDR2 is FYNNEI in the germline V gene. The CDR3 totals 15 residues. The chain's CDR3 is CASSEGWSSGNTIYF. DNA of the CDR3: TGTGCCAGCAGTGAAGGGTGGAGCTCTGGAAACACCATATATTTT.

The chain uses TRBV19 and TRBJ2-5, with 13 positions matching TRBD2. Trimming cost V 5 bases and J 0 bases; bases outside gene matches: 12. Germline loops: CDR1 LNHDA, CDR2 SQIVND (reference sequence). The CDR3 totals 19 residues. CDR3 DNA: TGTGCCAGTAGTCCCACTAGCGGGGGGGCCTTACCCAACCAAGAGACCCAGTACTTC. Translated, it gives CASSPTSGGALPNQETQYF.

The chain combines TRBV7-2 with TRBJ2-7, with 10 bases aligning to TRBD2. The CDR3 has 15 residues. The V segment lost 5 bases and the J segment 3 bases; nucleotides outside the gene matches: 7. Germline loops: CDR1 SGHTA, CDR2 FQGNSA. The CDR3 here is CASSTGTSAIYEQYF. CDR3 DNA sequence: TGTGCCAGCAGCACGGGGACTAGCGCAATCTACGAGCAGTACTTC.

The chain links TRBV7-6 to TRBJ2-5; 13 nucleotides match TRBD2. Trimming removed 5 bases from V and 2 bases from J; junction bases left unmatched: 2. Germline V CDR1 and CDR2: SGHVS, FNYEAQ. The CDR3 has 15 residues. The CDR3 DNA reads as TGTGCCAGCAGCAAACTAGCGGGGGGGCAAGAGACCCAGTACTTC. This encodes CASSKLAGGQETQYF.

The DNA for the CDR3 is TGTGCCAGCAGCGGGGGACTTGAGGCCCCCGAGACCCAGTACTTC. This gives the protein CASSGGLEAPETQYF. The genes are TRBV9 and TRBJ2-5; D perhaps matches TRBD2 (6 bases). Germline CDR1 reads SGDLS; CDR2 reads YYNGEE. The CDR3 contains 15 residues. The germline V and J ends were trimmed by 3 bases and 5 bases, with 17 bases remaining between them.

This clone was seen a few times. The same CDR3 is also encoded by other DNA sequences in this sample. The chain links TRBV11-2 to TRBJ1-2; no clear D. Germline V gives CDR1 SGHAT, CDR2 FQNNGV. The CDR3 totals 14 residues. Trimming took off 5 bases at V and 0 bases at J, with 10 bases between the two ends. The CDR3 nucleotides are TGTGCCAGCAGCCCCCCGACACCTAACTATGGCTACACCTTC. It translates to CASSPPTPNYGYTF.

The chain combines TRBV5-1 with TRBJ2-1; D might be TRBD1 (6 bases). The CDR3 extends over 14 amino acids. V lost 4 bases to trimming and J lost 5 bases, with 13 bases between them. Germline V CDR1 and CDR2: SGHRS, YFSETQ. CDR3 amino acids: CASSLLGGHNEQFF. The CDR3 coding sequence is TGCGCCAGCAGCCTATTAGGGGGACACAATGAGCAGTTCTTC.

The rearrangement links TRBV30 to TRBJ2-1; the match to TRBD2 covers 8 bases. After removal of 2 bases from V and 3 bases from J, the junction contained 6 bases not matched to a gene. Germline-derived CDR1 and CDR2 are GTSNPN and SVGIG (reference sequence). CDR3 length equals 15 residues. CDR3 residues: CAWSRGAGGYNEQFF. CDR3 nucleotides: TGTGCCTGGAGTCGAGGGGCGGGGGGCTACAATGAGCAGTTCTTC. Based on the CDR3 plus reference TRBV30 and TRBJ2-1, the full variable domain is SQTIHQWPATLVQPVGSPLSLECTVEGTSNPNLYWYRQAAGRGLQLLFYSVGIGQISSEVPQNLSASRPQDRQFILSSKKLLLSDSGFYLCAWSRGAGGYNEQFFGPGTRLTVL.

The V gene is TRBV7-2, the J gene TRBJ1-2, with unresolved D. CDR1 SGHTA and CDR2 FQGNSA come from the germline V gene. Between the trimmed V and J ends, which lost 5 bases and 1 base, there was a span of 14 bases. The CDR3 runs 15 residues. CDR3: CASSHPAASNYGYTF. The CDR3 DNA follows: TGTGCCAGCAGCCACCCGGCAGCAAGTAACTATGGCTACACCTTC. The variable domain in full, with the rest retrieved from reference TRBV7-2 and TRBJ1-2, is GAGVSQSPSNKVTEKGKDVELRCDPISGHTALYWYRQSLGQGLEFLIYFQGNSAPDKSGLPSDRFSAERTGGSVSTLTIQRTQQEDSAVYLCASSHPAASNYGYTFGSGTRLTVV.

J is TRBJ2-1 and V is TRBV29-1; 9 bases line up with TRBD1. The CDR3 totals 15 residues. V was pared by 4 bases and J by 4 bases, with 8 bases of the junction left unmatched. The germline V gene has CDR1 SQVTM and CDR2 ANQGSEA. The CDR3 protein is CSVVSYGTGYNEQFF. As DNA, the CDR3 is TGCAGCGTTGTATCTTATGGGACAGGGTACAATGAGCAGTTCTTC.

On this clone itself: This sample includes further DNA sequences coding for the same CDR3. This chain links TRBV5-4 with TRBJ1-1; TRBD1 might be the D (6 bases). Germline values: CDR1 SGHNT, CDR2 YYREEE (reference sequence). The CDR3 length is 13 residues. Trimming shortened V by 4 bases and J by 3 bases, and 10 bases separated the two germline ends. CDR3 sequence: CASSGGTHTEAFF. Here the CDR3 DNA reads TGTGCCAGCAGCGGGGGGACACACACTGAAGCTTTCTTT.

This clone was detected only once. The chain uses TRBV5-6 and TRBJ1-2, with D tentatively TRBD1 (5 bases). Trimming pared 0 bases from V and 5 bases from J, leaving 8 bases between. Germline CDR1 SGHDT, CDR2 YYEEEE. This CDR3 has 13 residues. The CDR3 bases are TGTGCCAGCAGCTTGGACAGGCGGTATGGCTACACCTTC. This translates into CASSLDRRYGYTF.

The J gene is TRBJ1-5, the V gene TRBV18, with 10 bases aligning to TRBD1. The germline V gene has CDR1 KGHSH and CDR2 LQKENI. Trimming at V came to 2 bases and at J to 2 bases, leaving 3 bases not matched to a gene. The CDR3 is 16 amino acids. In DNA form, the CDR3 reads TGTGCCAGCTCACCAGGGACAGGGGAGGGCAATCAGCCCCAGCATTTT. Translating gives CASSPGTGEGNQPQHF.

The chain combines TRBV2 with TRBJ1-2; D unclear. With 2 bases removed from V and 0 bases from J, the gap between germline ends came to 22 bases. The germline CDR1 and CDR2 sequences are SNHLY and FYNNEI. The CDR3 runs to 19 residues. The CDR3 loop reads CASSESPGSALSANYGYTF. CDR3 nucleotide sequence: TGTGCCAGCAGTGAATCTCCAGGAAGTGCTCTATCTGCTAACTATGGCTACACCTTC.

This clone was seen only a few times. The chain uses TRBV9 and TRBJ1-1; D gene uncertain. This CDR3 contains 16 residues. Germline V gene data show CDR1 as SGDLS and CDR2 as YYNGEE. Trimming left V 0 bases short and J 2 bases short, with 14 bases between. As DNA, the CDR3 is TGTGCCAGCAGCGTAGGAAGCCCGCCACGAAACACTGAAGCTTTCTTT. Translated: CASSVGSPPRNTEAFF.

The V and J genes are TRBV6-5 and TRBJ2-6; D perhaps matches TRBD1 (5 bases). Trimming pared 6 bases from V and 0 bases from J, leaving 9 bases between. The CDR3 is 15 residues long. CDR1 is MNHEY and CDR2 is SVGAGI in the germline V gene. The CDR3 spells CASSQQVSGANVLTF. The CDR3 DNA reads as TGTGCCAGCAGCCAACAGGTCTCTGGGGCCAACGTCCTGACTTTC.